This TCR beta chain appears in the sequencing data of a study of spatial heterogeneity in lung cancer (dated by TCRdb to between 2019 and 2020). Notes on the research overall: Beta-chain transcripts were consistently detected in greater numbers than alpha-chain transcripts, which likely reflected higher beta-chain transcript abundance. TCR alpha and beta repertoires were quantitatively compared across multiple tumor regions, matched nontumor lung and blood in non-small cell lung cancer. Both alpha and beta chains were TCR-sequenced in samples taken at surgery, namely 220 tumor regions, roughly 64 matched nontumor lung samples and about 52 PBMC samples. In the raw uncorrected reads, each unique combination of TCR and UMI appeared more than ten times on average. A strong correlation was found between TCR transcript counts in tumor regions and a T cell transcriptional module score from matched bulk RNA-seq. The study linked features of the TCR repertoire to counts of nonsynonymous mutations, which were determined by whole-exome sequencing of tumor tissue. Results and caveats for the whole study, not just this receptor: Counts of ubiquitous and regional expanded TCRs were found to correlate with counts of ubiquitous and regional nonsynonymous mutations, respectively. The number of expanded intratumoral alpha and beta TCRs correlated with the tumor nonsynonymous mutation count. Confirming at a functional level the hypothesis that regional TCRs recognize regional mutations was considered to require additional single-cell paired TCR alpha and beta sequencing. TCR-seq coverage of tumor T cells was estimated at only about 7% for alpha chains and roughly 13% for beta chains.

The CDR3 covers 17 residues, taking in both the cysteine and the phenylalanine. Here the CDR3 DNA is all that survives: 51 bases in frame from base 1. Trimming accounts for 4 bases at V and 0 bases at J, while the number of junction bases matched to no gene is 4. Reading the germline V gene (reference sequence) gives CDR1 LNHDA and CDR2 SQIVND. Only a few counts were recorded for this clonotype. What antigen it recognizes has not been identified. Base qualities are not recorded, but no much larger clone differs from it by a single base. The meaning of the sample's time point label: sample taken at primary tumor resection. The donors were 60 to 80 patients from the lung TRACERx cohort who had early-stage, untreated non-small cell lung cancer. For TCR sequencing, whole RNA was extracted from tumor and nontumor lung tissue, or from cryopreserved PBMC samples, and no cell sorting was done. Only patients with enough RNA available from two or more tumor regions were chosen for TCR sequencing. A lung pathologist reviewed the tumor and adjacent nontumor lung specimens before the specimens were selected.

The library was generated by 5' RACE. Sequenced using a NextSeq 500. In the TCR library protocol, a unique molecular identifier was attached to each TCR cDNA molecule so that PCR and sequencing errors could be corrected. Per the authors' processing: TCR identification, UMI-based error correction and CDR3 extraction were all carried out with Decombinator tools. TCRs above a frequency of 2 per 1,000, corresponding to the top 1% of the tumor frequency distribution, were defined as expanded. Expanded tumor TCRs were classed as regional if statistically deemed absent (corrected P<0.05) from at least one tumor region, otherwise ubiquitous. Renyi diversity was calculated using the R vegan package after each repertoire was subsampled 100 times to 5,000 TCRs. CDR3 similarity networks were built from amino acid triplet string-kernel similarity, with CDR3s being connected when pairwise similarity was above 0.82. The raw public reads went through TCRdb reprocessing: fastp at Q25, MiXCR clone calling, in-frame beta chains kept. Rows with one shared CDR3 protein collapse into an entry with the most common genes and DNA. Here the V and J calls rest on TCRdb's processing, not on the authors' analysis. Here the sample has several thousand distinct CDR3 sequences; 15% to 20% occur a single time. About 12% of the sample goes to the ten largest clones.

The sequences come from lung tumor tissue, collected at surgery. This chain is built from TRBV19 and TRBJ1-5, with 12 bases matching TRBD1. The sequence derives from a female donor with early-stage non-small cell lung cancer. The CDR3 protein is CASSNRDRGLSNQPQHF. The nucleotide sequence reads TGTGCCAGTAGTAACCGGGACAGGGGGCTTAGCAATCAGCCCCAGCATTTT.